Following are 4 T cell receptor beta chains from one sample sequenced in a study of post-analysis software for immune sequencing data (dated by TCRdb to 2013 to 2016). Points the paper makes about the study in general: Four or five TRBV segments, including TRBV5-6, TRBV5-1 and TRBV20-1, were significantly more frequent in patients than controls.

The library was produced with PCR. The sequencer was an Illumina HiSeq 2500. Unique molecular identifiers were incorporated into TCR beta cDNA libraries to reduce PCR and sequencing biases. Starting from the raw public reads, TCRdb applied fastp trimming at Q25, assembled clones with MiXCR and retained in-frame beta chains. Each entry is one CDR3 protein sequence, shown with its most common DNA and genes. The sample table holds about 540,000 distinct CDR3 sequences, of which approximately 34% were seen once. Around 5.9% of the sample lies in the top ten. These receptors lack a known antigen. The sequenced sample was blood. These receptors were obtained from a girl aged 2 to 17 with multiple sclerosis.

The genes are TRBV10-3 and TRBJ2-7; 8 nucleotides align to TRBD1. Germline V gene lookup returns CDR1 ENHRY and CDR2 SYGVKD. This CDR3 spans 16 amino acids. The V gene end was trimmed by 4 bases and the J gene end by 3 bases; junction bases not matched to a gene: 11. The CDR3 sequence is CAISGTGGKEDYEQYF. In DNA, the CDR3 is TGTGCCATCAGTGGCACAGGGGGAAAAGAAGACTACGAGCAGTACTTC.

This clonotype showed up just a few times. The chain carries TRBV5-5 and TRBJ1-1; D not certain. The ends were cut back, 1 base at V and 0 bases at J, with 7 bases in the middle. Germline assignment: CDR1 SGHKS and CDR2 YYEKEE (reference sequence). CDR3 length: 14 amino acids. The DNA for the CDR3 is TGTGCCAGCAGCTTGATGACCATGAACACTGAAGCTTTCTTT. This translates into CASSLMTMNTEAFF.

This clonotype was counted between two and nine times. The chain recombines TRBV4-1 with TRBJ2-5; 14 positions agree with TRBD2. The length of the CDR3 is 15 residues. Per the germline V gene, CDR1 is MGHRA and CDR2 is YSYEKL. V gave up 4 bases and J gave up 7 bases; unmatched junction bases: 5. DNA of the CDR3: TGCGCCAGCAGCCGACTAGCGGGGGGGCAGGTGACCCAGTACTTC. Its protein product is CASSRLAGGQVTQYF.

This clonotype was counted at least ten times. This chain uses TRBV12-3 or TRBV12-4 with TRBJ2-5; D uncertain. Trimming stripped 5 bases from V and 5 bases from J, with 18 bases between. The CDR3 runs to 15 residues. The CDR3: CASSRPLGPRETQYF. The CDR3 DNA reads TGTGCCAGCAGTCGGCCGCTCGGCCCTCGGGAGACCCAGTACTTC.